The clone carrying this TCR beta chain occurred many times. TCRdb re-analysed the PCR reads in MiXCR, keeping a single row per CDR3 protein. The sample yields under 650,000 distinct CDR3 sequences, roughly 21% seen once. This specimen belongs to a study of molecular identifiers for immune sequencing clone quantification. Per the germline V gene, CDR1 is SNHLY and CDR2 is FYNNEI. J gave up 3 bases and V 4 bases, and 5 bases lay outside the gene matches. This CDR3 has 15 residues. The origin of this receptor is a human donor in good health. Some libraries in this study had Jurkat cell RNA spiked in. The chain couples TRBV2 to TRBJ2-3; 9 nucleotides match TRBD1. Sequenced input: naive CD8+ T cells from blood, with Jurkat cell RNA spiked in. Subset reported: FACS-sorted CD8+CD4-CCR7+CD45RA+ naive T cells. The CDR3 nucleotides read TGTGCCAGCAGTGGTCTGGACAGGGGTACAGATACGCAGTATTTT. The encoded protein is CASSGLDRGTDTQYF.